What follows are 10 T cell receptor beta chains derived from one specimen sequenced in a study of regulatory T cells in long-lasting Graves disease. Documented time point: newly diagnosed GD, antithyroid drugs for less than 3 months. RNA from PBMCs was the source of the TCR library. CDR3-region Arm-PCR and iRepertoire HTBI primers produced the TCR beta libraries. TCRdb processed the multiplex PCR reads anew with MiXCR; each CDR3 protein has one entry. The sample has about 620,000 distinct CDR3 sequences; approximately 15% are singletons. These data were likewise used in another study, on T cells in Graves' hyperthyroidism and ophthalmopathy.

Specimen: peripheral blood mononuclear cells (PBMCs), collected at new diagnosis, from a patient treated with antithyroid drugs. These receptors originate from a woman in her 30s with Graves disease.

This clonotype was observed at least ten times. The CDR3, as DNA: TGTGCCGCTGGACAGACCGACTACGAGCAGTACTTC. Encoded protein: CAAGQTDYEQYF. The chain combines TRBV10-3 with TRBJ2-7, with D tentatively TRBD1 (6 bases). The germline CDR1 and CDR2 sequences are ENHRY and SYGVKD. This CDR3 is 12 amino acids long. V shed 11 bases and J shed 3 bases, with 14 bases lying between them.

The rearrangement links TRBV2 to TRBJ2-6, with 10 positions matching TRBD1. V was pared by 4 bases and J by 2 bases, with 8 bases of the junction left unmatched. Germline lookup yields CDR1 SNHLY and CDR2 FYNNEI. The length of the CDR3 is 18 residues. CDR3 protein: CASSVSGQGTPGANVLTF. The CDR3 nucleotides are TGTGCCAGCAGTGTCTCGGGACAGGGGACCCCTGGGGCCAACGTCCTGACTTTC.

This clonotype turned up a few times. The chain employs TRBV6-1 and TRBJ2-3, with D tentatively TRBD2 (6 bases). This CDR3 has 14 amino acids. Between the trimmed V and J ends, which lost 8 bases and 5 bases, there was a span of 17 bases. Germline V CDR1 and CDR2: MNHNS, SASEGT. The CDR3 nucleotides read TGTGCCAGCGTGGCGGGTCCGGGGGTAGATACGCAGTATTTT. This gives the protein CASVAGPGVDTQYF.

This clonotype was seen at least ten times. The V gene is TRBV5-1, the J gene TRBJ1-2, with unresolved D. The V gene lost 6 bases and the J gene lost 1 base, with 10 bases spanning the gap. This CDR3 spans 13 amino acids. Germline assignment: CDR1 SGHRS and CDR2 YFSETQ. CDR3 nucleotide sequence: TGCGCCAGCACCAATGAGGTTAACTATGGCTACACCTTC. Its protein product is CASTNEVNYGYTF.

With regard to this clonotype: A clone one base away is much larger, so this may be a read error. The CDR3 carries no conserved terminal phenylalanine or tryptophan, so it likely arises from a read error. This chain uses TRBV5-1 with TRBJ2-2, with 9 bases that match TRBD1. The CDR3 loop spans 14 amino acids. V dropped 3 bases and J dropped 3; count of bases not matched to a gene: 0. The germline V gene encodes CDR1 SGHRS and CDR2 YFSETQ. Here the CDR3 reads CASSWDRDTGELFS. The CDR3 DNA is TGCGCCAGCAGCTGGGACAGGGACACCGGGGAGCTGTTTTCT.

The chain joins TRBV15 to TRBJ2-3; maybe TRBD2 (5 bases). Trimming pared 2 bases from V and 2 bases from J, leaving 14 bases between. Germline V gene sequence: CDR1 LNHNV, CDR2 YYDKDF (reference sequence). The CDR3 length is 16 residues. CDR3 nucleotide sequence: TGTGCCACCAGCAGACCCCTGGGGAGACTCACAGATACGCAGTATTTT. Encoded protein: CATSRPLGRLTDTQYF.

The rearrangement joins TRBV6-1 to TRBJ1-4, with no clear D. The germline CDR1 and CDR2 sequences are MNHNS and SASEGT. The V end lost 5 bases, the J end lost 5 bases, and 15 bases lay between the germline ends. There are 15 residues in the CDR3. The CDR3 coding sequence is TGTGCCAGCAGTCCCTTTAGGACTGACAATGAAAAACTGTTTTTT. Translation: CASSPFRTDNEKLFF.

The chain joins TRBV7-2 to TRBJ1-2; D is ambiguous. The CDR3 is 14 residues long. Germline V gene lookup returns CDR1 SGHTA and CDR2 FQGNSA. V lost 1 base and J lost 8, with 14 bases in between. The CDR3 bases are TGTGCCAGCAGCTTAGAACTGGTCTTCGGAGGCTACACCTTC. Protein: CASSLELVFGGYTF.

V usage is TRBV5-6 and J usage is TRBJ1-6; 9 bases line up with TRBD1. This CDR3 region has 16 residues. The germline gives CDR1 SGHDT, CDR2 YYEEEE. Losses at the gene ends were 3 bases for V and 4 bases for J; bases not matched to a gene: 5. CDR3 protein: CASSWGQGLYNSPLHF. The CDR3 DNA reads TGTGCCAGCAGCTGGGGACAGGGATTATATAATTCACCCCTCCACTTT.

In this sample, this clonotype turned up a few times. The V and J genes are TRBV7-9 and TRBJ1-3; possible D gene TRBD1, 6 bases. Germline CDR1 is SEHNR and CDR2 is FQNEAQ (reference sequence). CDR3 length: 15 residues. The V end was cut by 2 bases, the J end by 3 bases, with 11 bases between. The CDR3 DNA sequence: TGTGCCAGCAGCTTAACCAGGACAGATGGAAACACCATATATTTT. This codes for CASSLTRTDGNTIYF.